What follows describes a single TCR beta chain. Antigen: not known. Some clones are missing from TCRdb's copy, which holds only in-frame ones; the method was immunoSEQ multiplex PCR. The sample carries 70,000 to 95,000 clones, roughly 96% recorded once. The data derive from a study of siplizumab effects on memory and regulatory T cells. Study-wide points: Naive T cells were seen as more diverse than memory cells and as major alloresponse contributors.

Between the trimmed V and J ends, which lost 7 bases and 0 bases, there was a span of 22 bases. The germline V gene encodes CDR1 LNHDA and CDR2 SQIVND (reference sequence). This CDR3 is 18 amino acids long. The material sequenced was naive CD4+ T cells sorted from blood. The TCR was taken from a human donor in good health. V is TRBV19 and J is TRBJ1-3; unclear D gene. The CDR3, as DNA: TGTGCCAGTACCAAACAACCCCCGGCGCCGGGCTCTGGAAACACCATATATTTT. It codes for CASTKQPPAPGSGNTIYF.